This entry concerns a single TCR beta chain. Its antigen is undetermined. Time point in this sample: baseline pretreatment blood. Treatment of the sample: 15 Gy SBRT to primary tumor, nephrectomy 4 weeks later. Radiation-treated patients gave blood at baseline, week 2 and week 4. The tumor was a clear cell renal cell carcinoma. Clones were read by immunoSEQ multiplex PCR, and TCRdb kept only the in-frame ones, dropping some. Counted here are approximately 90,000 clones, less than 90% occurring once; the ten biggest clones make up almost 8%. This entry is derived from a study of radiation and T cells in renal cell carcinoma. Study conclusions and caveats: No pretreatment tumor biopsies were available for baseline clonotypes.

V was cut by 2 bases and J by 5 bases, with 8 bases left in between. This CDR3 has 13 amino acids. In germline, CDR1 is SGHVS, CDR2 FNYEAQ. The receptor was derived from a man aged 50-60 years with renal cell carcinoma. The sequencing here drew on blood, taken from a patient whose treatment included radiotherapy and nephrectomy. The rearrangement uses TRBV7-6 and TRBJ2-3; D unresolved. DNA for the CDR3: TGTGCCAGCAGCTTACGACTGGAAGATACGCAGTATTTT. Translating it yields CASSLRLEDTQYF. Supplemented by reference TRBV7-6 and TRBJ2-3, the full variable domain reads GAGVSQSPRYKVTKRGQDVALRCDPISGHVSLYWYRQALGQGPEFLTYFNYEAQQDKSGLPNDRFSAERPEGSISTLTIQRTEQRDSAMYRCASSLRLEDTQYFGPGTRLTVL.